Presented here are 27 T cell receptor beta chains from one specimen sequenced in a study of shared clonotypes between healthy human individuals. The repertoire was sequenced with immunoSEQ multiplex PCR; TCRdb's copy has only in-frame clones and lacks some. The table includes about 600,000 clones, 95% to 98% detected once. Sequencing input: naive CD4+ T cells sorted from blood. Regarding subset: CD45RA+ positively selected. Receptors were obtained from a young woman in good health.

The chain joins TRBV6-4 to TRBJ2-2, with D possibly being TRBD2 (5 bases). Per the germline V gene, CDR1 is MRHNA and CDR2 is SNTAGT. The CDR3 covers 17 residues. V was clipped by 6 bases and J by 0 bases, with 17 bases between them. The DNA of the CDR3 is TGTGCCAGCAGCCGCCTAGACGACTATCCGAACACCGGGGAGCTGTTTTTT. Residues: CASSRLDDYPNTGELFF.

The rearrangement links TRBV28 to TRBJ2-4, with D perhaps matching TRBD1 (6 bases). Germline V gives CDR1 MDHEN, CDR2 SYDVKM. Trimming left V 3 bases short and J 0 bases short, with 18 bases between. There are 18 residues in the CDR3. CDR3 DNA sequence: TGTGCCAGCAGTTTTTCAGGGACACAAGATCTAGCCAAAAACATTCAGTACTTC. This encodes CASSFSGTQDLAKNIQYF.

V and J are TRBV5-1 and TRBJ2-2; D is unresolved. Germline assignment: CDR1 SGHRS and CDR2 YFSETQ. V dropped 7 bases and J dropped 4 bases, with 14 bases sitting between them. The CDR3 contains 14 residues. CDR3 in amino acids: CASFHPGGTGELFF. The CDR3 coding sequence is TGCGCCAGCTTTCACCCAGGCGGCACCGGGGAGCTGTTTTTT.

The J gene is TRBJ2-3, the V gene TRBV19, with 8 bases identical to TRBD1. V trimming: 6 bases; J trimming: 4 bases; junction bases outside the gene matches: 9. Germline V CDR1 and CDR2: LNHDA, SQIVND (reference sequence). This CDR3 contains 15 residues. The CDR3 reads CASRHGQGTADTQYF. CDR3 bases: TGTGCCAGTAGGCATGGACAGGGAACGGCAGATACGCAGTATTTT.

This rearrangement joins TRBV27 to TRBJ2-1, with 8 bases that match TRBD2. V lost 8 bases, J lost 0 bases, and 12 bases stayed unmatched. This CDR3 is 17 amino acids long. CDR1 MNHEY and CDR2 SMNVEV come from the germline V gene (reference sequence). The CDR3: CASGIRLAGSSYNEQFF. As DNA, the CDR3 is TGTGCCAGCGGAATCAGATTAGCGGGGAGCTCCTACAATGAGCAGTTCTTC.

This chain links TRBV18 with TRBJ1-3; D gene ambiguous. CDR1 and CDR2 from the germline V gene are KGHSH and LQKENI. The CDR3 totals 13 residues. V dropped 3 bases and J dropped 4 bases, with 7 bases sitting between them. The CDR3 bases are TGTGCCAGCTCACCCGCCGGGGGAAACACCATATATTTT. Protein: CASSPAGGNTIYF.

About this clone itself: Within the sample, other DNA sequences also encode this same CDR3. The V and J genes are TRBV10-1 and TRBJ2-1; 14 bases are a match to TRBD2. Germline loops: CDR1 WNHNN, CDR2 SYGVQD (reference sequence). With 3 bases clipped from V and 7 bases from J, the junction kept 2 bases outside the gene matches. The CDR3 length is 15 residues. The CDR3 sequence is CASSEGTSGSNEQFF. As DNA, the CDR3 is TGCGCCAGCAGTGAAGGGACTAGCGGGAGTAATGAGCAGTTCTTC.

The V and J genes are TRBV9 and TRBJ2-5; 8 nucleotides line up with TRBD2. The CDR3 covers 16 residues. The germline CDR1 and CDR2 sequences are SGDLS and YYNGEE. V shed 6 bases and J 2 bases; nucleotides not matched to a gene: 12. The CDR3 coding sequence is TGTGCCAGCACACTAGCCGGGGGGGGCGGACAAGAGACCCAGTACTTC. Translation: CASTLAGGGGQETQYF. The whole variable domain, filled in from reference TRBV9 and TRBJ2-5, reads DSGVTQTPKHLITATGQRVTLRCSPRSGDLSVYWYQQSLDQGLQFLIQYYNGEERAKGNILERFSAQQFPDLHSELNLSSLELGDSALYFCASTLAGGGGQETQYFGPGTRLLVL.

This clone was found once. The chain uses TRBV15 and TRBJ1-5; possibly TRBD1 for D (6 bases). The CDR3 contains 15 residues. Trimming shortened V by 1 base and J by 4 bases, and 11 bases separated the two germline ends. CDR1 and CDR2 (germline): LNHNV, YYDKDF (reference sequence). The CDR3 DNA reads as TGTGCCACCAGCAGAGCTTCAGGGGCAAATCAGCCCCAGCATTTT. The encoded protein is CATSRASGANQPQHF.

V usage is TRBV18 and J usage is TRBJ2-7; 10 nucleotides align to TRBD2. Germline CDR1 is KGHSH and CDR2 is LQKENI. J gave up 1 base and V 6 bases, and 6 bases lay outside the gene matches. The CDR3 is 15 amino acids. This CDR3 is CASSSTSGHSYEQYF. CDR3 bases: TGTGCCAGCTCGTCGACTAGCGGGCATTCCTACGAGCAGTACTTC.

The CDR3 region has the DNA TGCAGCGTCGGACTAGATCCCTACGAGCAGTACTTC. It yields the protein CSVGLDPYEQYF. The chain combines TRBV29-1 with TRBJ2-7; TRBD2 agrees at 7 bases. Trimming removed 6 bases from V and 2 bases from J; junction bases left unmatched: 4. CDR1 and CDR2 from the germline V gene are SQVTM and ANQGSEA. The CDR3 spans 12 residues.

The chain couples TRBV28 to TRBJ2-4, with D unclear. Germline-derived CDR1 and CDR2 are MDHEN and SYDVKM. This CDR3 has 13 amino acids. Trimming shortened V by 9 bases and J by 1 base, and 10 bases separated the two germline ends. The CDR3 here is CASFTGAKNIQYF. For the CDR3, the DNA is TGTGCCAGTTTTACGGGTGCCAAAAACATTCAGTACTTC.

V is TRBV19 and J is TRBJ1-3; a possible D gene is TRBD1 (6 bases). CDR1 LNHDA and CDR2 SQIVND come from the germline V gene (reference sequence). The V gene lost 7 bases and the J gene lost 4 bases, with 14 bases spanning the gap. This CDR3 has 14 residues. CDR3 sequence (DNA): TGTGCCAGTACCAACCGGGGGCCGGGAAACACCATATATTTT. Amino acids: CASTNRGPGNTIYF.

This chain uses TRBV30 with TRBJ2-7, with 8 bases matching TRBD1. The CDR3 consists of 13 residues. Germline V lookup: CDR1 GTSNPN, CDR2 SVGIG (reference sequence). The trim removed 8 bases at V and 6 bases at J, leaving 12 bases unmatched. CDR3 coding DNA: TGTGCCGGCTCCGGGACAGGTCATGCCGAGCAGTACTTC. Translating it yields CAGSGTGHAEQYF.

The chain uses TRBV6-5 and TRBJ1-3; 10 nucleotides line up with TRBD1. The CDR3 consists of 14 residues. Germline V CDR1 and CDR2: MNHEY, SVGAGI. The V gene end was trimmed by 6 bases and the J gene end by 6 bases; junction bases not matched to a gene: 5. The CDR3 DNA sequence: TGTGCCAGCAGCCGACAGGGGGCCGAAAACACCATATATTTT. This codes for CASSRQGAENTIYF.

The V call is TRBV27, the J call TRBJ2-5, with TRBD2 matching over 7 bases. V lost 2 bases and J lost 4; bases outside the gene matches: 7. CDR1 is MNHEY and CDR2 is SMNVEV in the germline V gene (reference sequence). The CDR3 sequence is 15 residues long. The CDR3: CASSLGRGDSETQYF. CDR3 coding DNA: TGTGCCAGCAGTTTAGGTCGGGGGGATTCAGAGACCCAGTACTTC.

This chain uses TRBV25-1 with TRBJ2-2; TRBD2 matches at 11 bases. Germline V gene sequence: CDR1 MGHDK, CDR2 SYGVNS. Trimming cost V 2 bases and J 5 bases; bases outside gene matches: 4. The CDR3 totals 16 residues. DNA for the CDR3: TGTGCCAGCAGTGAAATTAGGACTAGCGGGACCGGGGAGCTGTTTTTT. This gives the protein CASSEIRTSGTGELFF.

This sequence joins TRBV13 and TRBJ2-2; no clear D. V lost 0 bases and J lost 3, with 8 bases in between. Germline CDR1 reads PRHDT; CDR2 reads FYEKMQ (reference sequence). This CDR3 is 15 amino acids long. For the CDR3, the DNA is TGTGCCAGCAGCTTAGGTTTTGCGCACACCGGGGAGCTGTTTTTT. Translating gives CASSLGFAHTGELFF. Looking up the rest from reference TRBV13 and TRBJ2-2 gives the full variable domain: AAGVIQSPRHLIKEKRETATLKCYPIPRHDTVYWYQQGPGQDPQFLISFYEKMQSDKGSIPDRFSAQQFSDYHSELNMSSLELGDSALYFCASSLGFAHTGELFFGEGSRLTVL.

This chain connects TRBV4-2 to TRBJ2-3, with 9 positions matching TRBD2. The CDR3 extends over 17 amino acids. Trimming cost V 1 base and J 3 bases; bases outside gene matches: 8. Germline lookup yields CDR1 LGHNA and CDR2 YNFKEQ. CDR3 nucleotide sequence: TGTGCCAGCAGCCAAGGTCTAGCGGGGACTCTAACAGATACGCAGTATTTT. Encoded protein: CASSQGLAGTLTDTQYF.

The chain is built from TRBV14 and TRBJ1-4, with D possibly TRBD1 on 6 matching bases. V lost 1 base, J lost 8 bases, and 26 bases lay in between. The CDR3 has 19 amino acids. From germline, CDR1 is SGHDN and CDR2 FVKESK. CDR3 sequence (DNA): TGTGCCAGCAGCCAAGCGCCGGGAACAGGCCGCTATCAGGGGGAAAAACTGTTTTTT. Translating it yields CASSQAPGTGRYQGEKLFF.

This chain links TRBV28 with TRBJ2-3, with 7 bases aligning to TRBD1. Germline V CDR1 and CDR2: MDHEN, SYDVKM. V lost 6 bases to trimming and J lost 7 bases; unmatched junction nucleotides: 7. The CDR3 totals 13 residues. The DNA of the CDR3 is TGTGCCAGCAGCTCGGGACAGTTGAATACGCAGTATTTT. This codes for CASSSGQLNTQYF.

This chain joins TRBV29-1 and TRBJ2-1; TRBD2 is a possible D gene (5 bases). The germline V gene has CDR1 SQVTM and CDR2 ANQGSEA. V dropped 5 bases and J dropped 9 bases, with 35 bases sitting between them. CDR3 size: 19 residues. DNA for the CDR3: TGCAGCGTTCCCCCGTTGTGGCTTCCCTCGGGATCCCGAGACGGTGAGCAGTTCTTC. This gives the protein CSVPPLWLPSGSRDGEQFF.

The chain carries TRBV18 and TRBJ2-5; 7 bases fit TRBD2. Germline V gene data show CDR1 as KGHSH and CDR2 as LQKENI. The ends lost 2 bases at V and 4 bases at J; junction bases unmatched: 4. The CDR3 sequence is 14 residues long. The CDR3 bases are TGTGCCAGCTCACCAGCGGGAGTGGGAGAGACCCAGTACTTC. Translation gives CASSPAGVGETQYF.

This clone has just one count. V and J are TRBV15 and TRBJ2-1; tentatively, D is TRBD1 (6 bases). Germline CDR1 LNHNV, CDR2 YYDKDF (reference sequence). Trimming cost V 3 bases and J 7 bases, with 10 bases left between them. The CDR3 is made up of 13 amino acids. The CDR3 region is CATSRTGFNEQFF. In DNA, the CDR3 is TGTGCCACCAGCAGGACAGGCTTTAATGAGCAGTTCTTC.

This chain links TRBV2 with TRBJ2-2; 10 bases agree with TRBD2. Unmatched junction bases numbered 5, after V lost 6 bases and J lost 4 bases. This CDR3 spans 15 amino acids. Germline V gene lookup returns CDR1 SNHLY and CDR2 FYNNEI. The CDR3 DNA follows: TGTGCCAGCAGCTATAGCGGGAGGAGCACCGGGGAGCTGTTTTTT. Translating it yields CASSYSGRSTGELFF.

The rearrangement joins TRBV6-6 to TRBJ2-1; D is ambiguous. Deletions cut 0 bases from V and 5 bases from J, with 8 bases between. This CDR3 has 14 amino acids. Germline V gives CDR1 MNHNY, CDR2 SVGAGI (reference sequence). CDR3 DNA sequence: TGTGCCAGCAGTTACTCGATCAGAGACAATGAGCAGTTCTTC. It specifies CASSYSIRDNEQFF.

The chain has TRBV9 and TRBJ1-1; TRBD1 matches 10 bases. With V trimmed by 7 bases and J by 4 bases, 10 bases remained unmatched. The CDR3 length is 15 residues. CDR1 and CDR2 from the germline V gene are SGDLS and YYNGEE. The CDR3 region is CASARQGAGGTEAFF. The CDR3 DNA is TGTGCCAGCGCTCGACAGGGGGCAGGAGGCACTGAAGCTTTCTTT.